This is a list of T cell receptor beta chains from one sample in a study of neurological immune-mediated disorders. TCRdb reprocessed the 5' RACE reads via MiXCR and lists one record per CDR3 protein. The data contain some 120,000 distinct CDR3 sequences, 3.2% of them seen just once; the ten biggest clones take up 1% to 1.5%. The material sequenced was PBMCs. The receptor set was obtained from a young woman with multiple sclerosis. Both conserved end residues are part of each CDR3. D genes are given only for firm matches. The size of a clone is reported for some rows only, either as once, few or many, or as a class for expanded clones.

clone_size j_call v_call d_call cdr3_aa cdr3_nt
- TRBJ1-2 TRBV6-2/TRBV6-3 - CASSYEWNYGYTF TGTGCCAGCAGTTACGAGTGGAACTATGGCTACACCTTC
few TRBJ1-1 TRBV20-1 - CSAGLTGPTDGTEAFF TGCAGTGCTGGACTGACAGGACCTACTGACGGCACTGAAGCTTTCTTT
many TRBJ2-7 TRBV5-1 - CASSLEWGPFYEQYF TGCGCCAGCAGCTTGGAATGGGGGCCCTTCTACGAGCAGTACTTC
many TRBJ2-1 TRBV5-5 - CASSLDPAVVNEQFF TGTGCCAGCAGCTTGGACCCCGCAGTGGTCAATGAGCAGTTCTTC
- TRBJ2-1 TRBV15 - CATSRAGNEQFF TGTGCCACCAGCCGGGCTGGTAATGAGCAGTTCTTC
few TRBJ2-3 TRBV20-1 TRBD1 CSARDRGRGLPQYF TGCAGTGCTAGAGATCGTGGCAGGGGGTTGCCGCAGTATTTT
many TRBJ2-7 TRBV20-1 - CSAPSLGSEQYF TGCAGTGCTCCCTCCCTCGGAAGCGAGCAGTACTTC
many TRBJ2-1 TRBV6-5 - CASSYEASALSEQFF TGTGCCAGCAGTTATGAGGCTAGCGCTCTATCTGAGCAGTTCTTC
- TRBJ2-2 TRBV19 - CASSLDLAGELFF TGTGCCAGTAGTTTGGACTTGGCCGGGGAGCTGTTTTTT
few TRBJ1-1 TRBV5-5 - CASSLVGTGDTEAFF TGTGCCAGCAGCTTAGTAGGGACGGGTGATACTGAAGCTTTCTTT
many TRBJ2-7 TRBV5-1 TRBD1 CASSIRTGSSYEQYF TGCGCCAGCAGCATACGGACAGGAAGTTCCTACGAGCAGTACTTC
- TRBJ1-3 TRBV4-3 - CASSQDHSLSGNTIYF TGCGCCAGCAGCCAAGATCACAGCCTCTCTGGAAACACCATATATTTT
many TRBJ1-2 TRBV5-6 TRBD1 CASSIEGQAWGYTF TGTGCCAGCTCCATTGAGGGACAGGCCTGGGGCTACACCTTC
- TRBJ2-5 TRBV7-2 - CASSSELGGLEETQYF TGTGCCAGCAGCTCAGAGCTCGGAGGCCTGGAAGAGACCCAGTACTTC
many TRBJ1-2 TRBV6-2/TRBV6-3 - CASSLLAIYGYTF TGTGCCAGCAGCCTCCTCGCGATATATGGCTACACCTTC
many TRBJ1-1 TRBV7-2 - CASSLQGTGGSEAFF TGTGCCAGCAGCCTCCAGGGAACTGGGGGGTCTGAAGCTTTCTTT
many TRBJ2-5 TRBV4-1 TRBD2 CASSQDRPQLAGDQETQYF TGCGCCAGCAGCCAAGACCGCCCACAACTAGCGGGGGACCAAGAGACCCAGTACTTC
many TRBJ2-2 TRBV9 TRBD2 CASSPGSGGANTGELFF TGTGCCAGCAGCCCGGGGTCCGGGGGGGCCAACACCGGGGAGCTGTTTTTT
many TRBJ2-2 TRBV12-3/TRBV12-4 - CASRSEGTGELFF TGTGCCAGCAGATCCGAGGGGACCGGGGAGCTGTTTTTT
many TRBJ2-7 TRBV20-1 - CSARRTRGERSYEQYF TGCAGTGCTCGCAGGACTAGGGGGGAGCGCTCCTACGAGCAGTACTTC
- TRBJ1-3 TRBV7-6 TRBD1 CASSSETGVNTIYF TGTGCCAGCAGCTCGGAGACAGGGGTAAACACCATATATTTT
- TRBJ1-1 TRBV11-2 - CASSLSRNTEAFF TGTGCCAGCAGCTTATCCAGGAACACTGAAGCTTTCTTT
- TRBJ2-2 TRBV10-3 - CAIESGLTANTGELFF TGTGCCATCGAGTCGGGGCTTACTGCGAACACCGGGGAGCTGTTTTTT
many TRBJ2-4 TRBV5-6 TRBD2 CASSLAGGTAKNIQYF TGTGCCAGCAGCTTGGCCGGGGGGACAGCCAAAAACATTCAGTACTTC
many TRBJ2-3 TRBV12-3/TRBV12-4 - CASTPFGTTDTQYF TGTGCCAGCACCCCATTCGGCACCACAGATACGCAGTATTTT
many TRBJ2-3 TRBV10-3 TRBD2 CAIKREGRTDTQYF TGTGCCATTAAGCGGGAGGGCCGCACAGATACGCAGTATTTT
many TRBJ2-7 TRBV7-2 TRBD2 CASSLASGSLGYEQYF TGTGCCAGCAGCTTAGCTAGCGGGAGTTTGGGTTACGAGCAGTACTTC
few TRBJ2-1 TRBV29-1 - CSVVGTTYNEQFF TGCAGCGTTGTGGGGACAACTTACAATGAGCAGTTCTTC
many TRBJ1-6 TRBV5-1 TRBD1 CASSTNDRGPNSPLHF TGCGCCAGCAGCACGAACGACAGGGGTCCTAATTCACCCCTCCACTTT
many TRBJ2-7 TRBV5-1 - CASSFGADYEQYF TGCGCCAGCAGCTTCGGGGCAGACTACGAGCAGTACTTC
- TRBJ1-3 TRBV7-2 - CASSLARGLGNTIYF TGTGCCAGCAGCTTAGCGAGGGGTCTTGGAAACACCATATATTTT
many TRBJ2-6 TRBV6-2/TRBV6-3 - CASNGHLSGANVLTF TGTGCCAGCAATGGGCACTTGTCTGGGGCCAACGTCCTGACTTTC
many TRBJ2-7 TRBV29-1 - CSALRDTGPYEQYF TGCAGCGCCCTCCGGGACACCGGTCCCTACGAGCAGTACTTC
many TRBJ1-2 TRBV27 - CASSLSFGREGGGYTF TGTGCCAGCAGTTTATCGTTCGGCAGGGAGGGGGGGGGCTACACCTTC
many TRBJ1-2 TRBV3-1 - CASSQGDRKGMAGYTF TGTGCCAGCAGCCAAGGGGACCGGAAGGGGATGGCTGGCTACACCTTC
many TRBJ1-2 TRBV6-5 - CASSYARDNYGYTF TGTGCCAGCAGTTATGCCAGGGATAACTATGGCTACACCTTC
many TRBJ1-1 TRBV15 - CATSRDLSLNTEAFF TGTGCCACCAGCAGAGATCTCAGTTTGAACACTGAAGCTTTCTTT
once TRBJ2-7 TRBV7-6 - CASSLSLELYEQYF TGTGCCAGCAGCTTAAGTCTGGAATTGTACGAGCAGTACTTC
many TRBJ1-1 TRBV9 - CASSSNIRNTEAFF TGTGCCAGCAGCTCTAATATTCGGAACACTGAAGCTTTCTTT
many TRBJ2-7 TRBV5-1 - CASSGTKTYEQYF TGCGCCAGCAGCGGAACTAAAACCTACGAGCAGTACTTC
- TRBJ2-3 TRBV20-1 TRBD1 CSAPGQGHTDTQYF TGCAGTGCGCCGGGACAGGGCCACACAGATACGCAGTATTTT
many TRBJ1-2 TRBV10-3 TRBD1 CAISVRRGAGYTF TGTGCCATCAGTGTACGCAGGGGGGCTGGCTACACCTTC
many TRBJ2-1 TRBV7-2 TRBD2 CASSLGLASYNEQFF TGTGCCAGCAGCCTGGGACTAGCGAGTTACAATGAGCAGTTCTTC
few TRBJ2-6 TRBV25-1 - CASSGSDFSGANVLTF TGTGCCAGCAGTGGGTCAGACTTCTCTGGGGCCAACGTCCTGACTTTC
many TRBJ2-1 TRBV12-3/TRBV12-4 - CASSLKGDNEQFF TGTGCCAGCAGCCTAAAGGGGGACAATGAGCAGTTCTTC
many TRBJ1-1 TRBV5-1 TRBD1 CASSLEGTENTEAFF TGCGCCAGCAGCTTGGAGGGGACAGAAAACACTGAAGCTTTCTTT
many TRBJ2-1 TRBV5-1 TRBD2 CASSLVSGTYNEQFF TGCGCCAGCAGCTTGGTTAGCGGGACCTACAATGAGCAGTTCTTC
many TRBJ2-7 TRBV5-1 TRBD2 CASGLAGIGYEQYF TGCGCCAGCGGGCTAGCGGGGATAGGCTACGAGCAGTACTTC
few TRBJ2-7 TRBV5-6 TRBD2 CASRPAVRLAGVHEQYF TGTGCCAGCAGACCGGCCGTACGACTAGCGGGAGTCCACGAGCAGTACTTC
many TRBJ2-7 TRBV2 TRBD2 CASRSGGWYEQYF TGTGCCAGCAGGAGCGGGGGATGGTACGAGCAGTACTTC